One and the same sample provided the 28 T cell receptor beta chains below, sequenced in a study of identical twins. TCRdb re-derived calls from the 5' RACE reads in MiXCR, one entry per CDR3 protein. The sample has about 530,000 distinct CDR3 sequences; about 15% are singletons. Separately, the same data were catalogued under a study of yellow fever vaccine responses in identical twins.

The sequencing sample was made of CD4+ T cells sorted from blood. These TCRs come from a woman aged 18-29 years in good health.

This clonotype was recorded a few times. V gene TRBV7-2 combines with J gene TRBJ2-7, with 7 positions matching TRBD2. The CDR3 covers 14 residues. Looked up from germline, CDR1 is SGHTA and CDR2 is FQGNSA. With 5 bases clipped from V and 3 bases from J, the junction kept 7 bases outside the gene matches. The CDR3 DNA follows: TGTGCCAGCAGCCAAAGACTAGCCCTCTACGAGCAGTACTTC. Its translation is CASSQRLALYEQYF. Full variable domain (outside the CDR3, taken from reference TRBV7-2 and TRBJ2-7): GAGVSQSPSNKVTEKGKDVELRCDPISGHTALYWYRQSLGQGLEFLIYFQGNSAPDKSGLPSDRFSAERTGGSVSTLTIQRTQQEDSAVYLCASSQRLALYEQYFGPGTRLTVT.

This clonotype was seen more than once but under ten times. V is TRBV5-5 and J is TRBJ1-1; 8 nucleotides align to TRBD1. The CDR3 totals 18 residues. Germline lookup yields CDR1 SGHKS and CDR2 YYEKEE (reference sequence). After removal of 1 base from V and 1 base from J, the junction contained 12 bases not matched to a gene. The CDR3 protein is CASSLSHLDRGTNTEAFF. The CDR3 coding sequence is TGTGCCAGCAGCTTGTCCCACCTAGACAGGGGAACGAACACTGAAGCTTTCTTT. Full variable domain (rest looked up from reference TRBV5-5 and TRBJ1-1): DAGVTQSPTHLIKTRGQQVTLRCSPISGHKSVSWYQQVLGQGPQFIFQYYEKEERGRGNFPDRFSARQFPNYSSELNVNALLLGDSALYLCASSLSHLDRGTNTEAFFGQGTRLTVV.

This clonotype showed up just a few times. This sequence joins TRBV29-1 and TRBJ2-7; 14 nucleotides match TRBD2. The CDR3 length is 14 residues. In germline, CDR1 is SQVTM, CDR2 ANQGSEA. Unmatched junction bases numbered 6, after V lost 6 bases and J lost 5 bases. The CDR3 bases are TGCAGCGTACGGGGACTAGCGGGAGTTCACGAGCAGTACTTC. Its translation: CSVRGLAGVHEQYF.

The table lists this clonotype with a few counts. The chain couples TRBV15 to TRBJ2-3; D might be TRBD1 (6 bases). The CDR3 spans 15 residues. CDR1 and CDR2 (germline): LNHNV, YYDKDF (reference sequence). Trimming removed 0 bases at V and 3 bases at J, with 10 bases between. The CDR3: CATSRDPGATDTQYF. The DNA of the CDR3 is TGTGCCACCAGCAGAGATCCAGGGGCAACAGATACGCAGTATTTT.

The chain employs TRBV5-1 and TRBJ2-7, with D hard to call. CDR1 is SGHRS, CDR2 YFSETQ, per germline. V was trimmed by 0 bases and J by 2 bases, leaving 12 bases between them. This CDR3 region has 15 residues. CDR3 nucleotides: TGCGCCAGCAGCTTGGTGGCGGTAGGACCCTACGAGCAGTACTTC. It yields the protein CASSLVAVGPYEQYF.

The CDR3 reads CASRYSQDLYEQYF. The CDR3 DNA reads TGCGCCAGCCGATACTCGCAGGATCTCTACGAGCAGTACTTC. The gene calls are TRBV23-1 and TRBJ2-7; D is undetermined. TRBV23-1 is placed among ORFs of uncertain function. V was shortened by 8 bases and J by 3 bases, with 17 bases between the two germline ends. The CDR3 is 14 residues long.

Only a few counts were recorded for this clonotype. The rearrangement links TRBV21-1 to TRBJ2-1; the DNA was not used to check the table's D call, TRBD2. TRBV21-1 constitutes a pseudogene. This CDR3 is 16 amino acids long. CDR3 nucleotide sequence: TGTGCCAGCAGCAAGGATATCGGACTCTCTTACAATGAGCAGTTCTTC. Amino acid sequence: CASSKDIGLSYNEQFF.

Only a few counts were recorded for this clonotype. The chain joins TRBV4-1 to TRBJ2-5; D gene uncertain. The germline V gene encodes CDR1 MGHRA and CDR2 YSYEKL. The CDR3 sequence is 13 residues long. Deletions cut 4 bases from V and 2 bases from J, with 8 bases between. The CDR3 sequence: CASSLAWQETQYF. The CDR3 nucleotides read TGCGCCAGCAGCCTCGCCTGGCAAGAGACCCAGTACTTC.

This clonotype was observed a handful of times. The chain is built from TRBV29-1 and TRBJ2-1; 8 bases agree with TRBD2. In germline, CDR1 is SQVTM, CDR2 ANQGSEA. The ends lost 4 bases at V and 4 bases at J; junction bases unmatched: 12. The CDR3 has 16 residues. In DNA, the CDR3 is TGCAGCGTTGGTCCCCGCGCGGCTAGCGGGTACAATGAGCAGTTCTTC. Its translation is CSVGPRAASGYNEQFF.

Ten or more counts support this clonotype. The V gene is TRBV12-3 or TRBV12-4, the J gene TRBJ1-1; D unresolved. V lost 3 bases and J 6 bases, leaving 14 bases between the germline ends. The CDR3 has 14 amino acids. CDR3 DNA: TGTGCCAGCAGTTTTTCCCCCCCGGTCCCTGAAGCTTTCTTT. It translates to CASSFSPPVPEAFF.

In this sample, this clonotype turned up many times. The chain carries TRBV12-3 or TRBV12-4 and TRBJ2-1, with a weak D call TRBD2 (6 bases). CDR3 length: 15 residues. Between the trimmed V and J ends, which lost 7 bases and 0 bases, there was a span of 13 bases. The CDR3 here is CASTLRDFSYNEQFF. The CDR3, as DNA: TGTGCCAGCACCCTCCGGGACTTCTCCTACAATGAGCAGTTCTTC.

This clonotype has just a few counts. The V gene is TRBV29-1, the J gene TRBJ1-1, with D unresolved. The CDR3 is 13 residues long. The germline CDR1 and CDR2 sequences are SQVTM and ANQGSEA. Trimming took off 4 bases at V and 1 base at J, with 10 bases between the two ends. As DNA, the CDR3 is TGCAGCGTTGTCGCACAGCCGAACACTGAAGCTTTCTTT. The encoded protein is CSVVAQPNTEAFF.

This clonotype was seen only a few times. This rearrangement joins TRBV24-1 to TRBJ1-2; no definite D call. Germline V gives CDR1 KGHDR, CDR2 SFDVKD. This CDR3 has 15 amino acids. Between the trimmed V and J ends, which lost 3 bases and 1 base, there was a span of 11 bases. The chain's CDR3 is CATSDETDGNYGYTF. The CDR3 DNA follows: TGTGCCACCAGTGATGAGACGGACGGTAACTATGGCTACACCTTC.

This clonotype appeared a few times. This chain uses TRBV7-8 with TRBJ2-7; TRBD1 matches 11 bases. From germline, CDR1 is SGHVS and CDR2 FQNEAQ. V was clipped by 5 bases and J by 11 bases; unmatched bases: 11. The CDR3 consists of 14 residues. CDR3 in DNA: TGTGCCAGCAGCCCCCGGACAGGGGGCTTATGGGAGTACGTC. Translated: CASSPRTGGLWEYV.

There are many counts of this clonotype. The chain joins TRBV27 to TRBJ1-5; TRBD1 agrees at 9 bases. J was trimmed by 6 bases and V by 5 bases; bases with no gene match: 8. This CDR3 region has 15 residues. Per germline, CDR1 MNHEY and CDR2 SMNVEV (reference sequence). The CDR3, as DNA: TGTGCCAGCAGTATGCAACAGGGGGCGCGTCAGCCCCAGCATTTT. Residues: CASSMQQGARQPQHF.

This clonotype was observed a handful of times. The V call is TRBV4-2, the J call TRBJ2-1; 10 bases agree with TRBD1. Germline V gene data show CDR1 as LGHNA and CDR2 as YNFKEQ. The CDR3 totals 15 residues. V dropped 4 bases and J dropped 7; count of bases not matched to a gene: 7. CDR3: CASSLKDRGGNEQFF. In nucleotides, the CDR3 is TGTGCCAGCAGCCTAAAGGACAGGGGGGGTAATGAGCAGTTCTTC.

This clonotype was counted only a few times. The chain links TRBV7-3 to TRBJ2-1, with 14 positions matching TRBD2. Unmatched junction bases numbered 5, after V lost 5 bases and J lost 8 bases. The CDR3 length is 15 residues. Germline-derived CDR1 and CDR2 are SGHTA and FQGTGA. The CDR3 sequence: CASSTGLAGVDEQFF. In nucleotides, the CDR3 is TGTGCCAGCAGCACGGGACTAGCGGGAGTCGATGAGCAGTTCTTC.

The CDR3 sequence is CASSRRTLPPLTDTQYF. CDR3 coding DNA: TGTGCCAGCAGCCGACGGACTCTCCCCCCATTGACAGATACGCAGTATTTT. The chain is built from TRBV2 and TRBJ2-3, with a weak D call TRBD2 (5 bases). This CDR3 spans 17 amino acids. V gave up 6 bases and J gave up 3 bases, with 22 bases separating them. Germline values: CDR1 SNHLY, CDR2 FYNNEI.

The sample holds a few counts of this clonotype. The CDR3 region is CSLAWDYPSSHTQYF. Written as DNA, the CDR3 is TGCAGCCTCGCGTGGGACTACCCCTCCAGTCATACGCAGTATTTT. The rearrangement uses TRBV29-1 and TRBJ2-3, with TRBD2 matching 7 bases. CDR3 length equals 15 residues. Unmatched junction bases numbered 18, after V lost 8 bases and J lost 7 bases. Germline V gives CDR1 SQVTM, CDR2 ANQGSEA.

The sample holds a few counts of this clonotype. V usage is TRBV19 and J usage is TRBJ2-5; D gene uncertain. Deletions cut 8 bases from V and 2 bases from J, with 18 bases between. The CDR3 contains 15 residues. The germline CDR1 and CDR2 sequences are LNHDA and SQIVND (reference sequence). CDR3 sequence reads: CASSGPLLGQETQYF. The CDR3 DNA reads as TGTGCCAGTTCCGGCCCCCTGTTGGGGCAAGAGACCCAGTACTTC.

CDR3 bases: TGCAGTGCGCTCCTTAGCGGGAGCTCCTACAATGAGCAGTTCTTC. It encodes CSALLSGSSYNEQFF. V and J are TRBV20-1 and TRBJ2-1; 9 positions match TRBD2. This CDR3 has 15 residues. Trimming cost V 6 bases and J 0 bases; bases outside gene matches: 6. The germline V gene encodes CDR1 DFQATT and CDR2 SNEGSKA (reference sequence).

The chain links TRBV11-1 to TRBJ2-2; D is undetermined. Trimming left V 5 bases short and J 0 bases short, with 22 bases between. Germline assignment: CDR1 SGHAT and CDR2 FQDESV (reference sequence). The CDR3 has 19 amino acids. This chain's CDR3 is CASSRLLFFGPANTGELFF. DNA of the CDR3: TGTGCCAGCAGCCGTCTTCTCTTCTTTGGGCCGGCGAACACCGGGGAGCTGTTTTTT.

The chain uses TRBV20-1 and TRBJ1-1; D unresolved. Germline CDR1 DFQATT, CDR2 SNEGSKA (reference sequence). CDR3 size: 14 residues. The germline V and J ends were trimmed by 2 bases and 0 bases, with 10 bases remaining between them. As DNA, the CDR3 is TGCAGTGCTAGATATCCAGGCTTGAACACTGAAGCTTTCTTT. Encoded protein: CSARYPGLNTEAFF.

This clonotype appeared a few times. The chain has TRBV6-1 and TRBJ2-7, with 7 bases fitting TRBD1. CDR1 and CDR2 (germline): MNHNS, SASEGT. The trim removed 5 bases at V and 3 bases at J, leaving 7 bases unmatched. The length of the CDR3 is 14 residues. In DNA form, the CDR3 reads TGTGCCAGCAGTACCCGGGACAGAAACTACGAGCAGTACTTC. It translates to CASSTRDRNYEQYF.

This clonotype was detected a few times. The chain combines TRBV5-1 with TRBJ2-7; 7 positions match TRBD2. From germline, CDR1 is SGHRS and CDR2 YFSETQ. This CDR3 comprises 13 residues. V lost 0 bases to trimming and J lost 7 bases; unmatched junction nucleotides: 4. Here the CDR3 DNA reads TGCGCCAGCAGCTTGGAGGACGGGAGGGAGCAGTACTTC. This gives the protein CASSLEDGREQYF.

This clonotype was counted many times. The chain carries TRBV5-1 and TRBJ2-2; a possible D gene is TRBD2 (6 bases). This CDR3 has 13 amino acids. Trimming shortened V by 7 bases and J by 13 bases, and 20 bases separated the two germline ends. From germline, CDR1 is SGHRS and CDR2 YFSETQ. The CDR3: CASGRDSQGPLFF. In nucleotides, the CDR3 is TGCGCCAGCGGACGGGACTCCCAAGGCCCGCTGTTTTTT.

This clonotype has a handful of counts. The chain carries TRBV4-1 and TRBJ2-7; the D is unclear. Per the germline V gene, CDR1 is MGHRA and CDR2 is YSYEKL. The CDR3 spans 15 residues. The ends were cut back, 1 base at V and 2 bases at J, with 12 bases in the middle. CDR3 residues: CASSQGLQQPYEQYF. CDR3 nucleotides: TGCGCCAGCAGCCAAGGGCTGCAGCAGCCCTACGAGCAGTACTTC.

The rearrangement joins TRBV2 to TRBJ2-1, with 8 bases that match TRBD1. Germline V gives CDR1 SNHLY, CDR2 FYNNEI. The CDR3 covers 15 residues. Trimming removed 4 bases from V and 7 bases from J; junction bases left unmatched: 9. CDR3 DNA sequence: TGTGCCAGCAGTGCGAGGACAGGGAACGGGAATGAGCAGTTCTTC. This sequence encodes CASSARTGNGNEQFF.